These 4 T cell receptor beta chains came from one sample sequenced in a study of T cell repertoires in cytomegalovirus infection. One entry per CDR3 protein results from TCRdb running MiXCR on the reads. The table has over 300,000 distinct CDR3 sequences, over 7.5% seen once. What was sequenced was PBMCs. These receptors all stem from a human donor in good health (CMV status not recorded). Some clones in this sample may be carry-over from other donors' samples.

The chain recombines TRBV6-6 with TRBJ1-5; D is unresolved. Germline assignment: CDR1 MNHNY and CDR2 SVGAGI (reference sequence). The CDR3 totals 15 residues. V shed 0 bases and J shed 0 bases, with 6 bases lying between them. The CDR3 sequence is CASSYSGYSNQPQHF. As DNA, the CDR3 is TGTGCCAGCAGTTACTCGGGATATAGCAATCAGCCCCAGCATTTT.

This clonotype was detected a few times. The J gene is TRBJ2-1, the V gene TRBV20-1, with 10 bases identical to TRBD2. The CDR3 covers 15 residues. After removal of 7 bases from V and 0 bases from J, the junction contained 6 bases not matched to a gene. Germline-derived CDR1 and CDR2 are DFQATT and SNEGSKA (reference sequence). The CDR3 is CSVPTSGSSYNEQFF. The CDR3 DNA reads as TGCAGTGTTCCGACTAGCGGGTCCTCCTACAATGAGCAGTTCTTC.

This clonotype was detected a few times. CDR3 DNA: TGTGCCAGCAGTCCTGGACAGAGTATCAATCAGCCCCAGCATTTT. Its protein is CASSPGQSINQPQHF. The chain carries TRBV12-3 or TRBV12-4 and TRBJ1-5; tentatively, D is TRBD1 (6 bases). There are 15 residues in the CDR3. Between the trimmed V and J ends, which lost 5 bases and 3 bases, there was a span of 14 bases.

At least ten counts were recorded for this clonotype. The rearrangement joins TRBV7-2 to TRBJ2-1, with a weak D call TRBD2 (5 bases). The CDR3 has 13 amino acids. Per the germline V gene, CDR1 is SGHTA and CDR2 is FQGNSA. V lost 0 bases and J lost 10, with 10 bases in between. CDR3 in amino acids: CASSLAGGREQFF. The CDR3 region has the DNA TGTGCCAGCAGCTTAGCAGGAGGAAGGGAGCAGTTCTTC.